The rows below give T cell receptor beta chains drawn from one sample of a study of T-cell reconstitution after alpha-beta-depleted transplantation in children. MiXCR, applied by TCRdb to the PCR reads, yields one record per CDR3 protein. The sample holds nearly 550,000 distinct CDR3 sequences, around 20% seen once. The material was PBMCs from the stem cell graft donor, obtained from the stem cell graft. The receptors were gathered from a human donor who donated a stem cell graft to a child with acute lymphoblastic leukemia. CDR3s include the opening cysteine and the closing phenylalanine or tryptophan. D genes are given only for firm matches. Not all rows give a size; the values are once, few, many and, for expanded clones, a class.

clone size: .; D gene: TRBD2; V gene: TRBV25-1; J gene: TRBJ2-3; CDR3 protein: CASSPLVGGDEADTQYF; CDR3 DNA: TGTGCCAGCAGTCCGCTTGTTGGGGGGGATGAAGCAGATACGCAGTATTTT
clone size: few; D gene: TRBD1; V gene: TRBV7-3; J gene: TRBJ2-7; CDR3 protein: CASSRRQGAEQYF; CDR3 DNA: TGTGCCAGCAGCCGGAGACAGGGGGCTGAGCAGTACTTC
clone size: .; D gene: TRBD2; V gene: TRBV13; J gene: TRBJ2-5; CDR3 protein: CASSTLAGVRETQYF; CDR3 DNA: TGTGCCAGCAGTACACTAGCGGGAGTCAGAGAGACCCAGTACTTC
clone size: .; D gene: TRBD1; V gene: TRBV5-1; J gene: TRBJ2-1; CDR3 protein: CASSLGQGMGNEQFF; CDR3 DNA: TGCGCCAGCAGCTTGGGACAGGGGATGGGCAATGAGCAGTTCTTC
clone size: .; D gene: TRBD1; V gene: TRBV11-2; J gene: TRBJ2-1; CDR3 protein: CASSSRGYEQFF; CDR3 DNA: TGTGCCAGCAGCTCCAGGGGGTATGAGCAGTTCTTC
clone size: few; D gene: TRBD1; V gene: TRBV12-3/TRBV12-4; J gene: TRBJ1-4; CDR3 protein: CASSRGQRNEKLFF; CDR3 DNA: TGTGCCAGCAGCCGGGGACAGCGTAATGAAAAACTGTTTTTT
clone size: .; D gene: TRBD2; V gene: TRBV20-1; J gene: TRBJ2-3; CDR3 protein: CSARASGLTDTQYF; CDR3 DNA: TGCAGTGCTAGGGCTAGCGGACTCACAGATACGCAGTATTTT
clone size: few; D gene: TRBD2; V gene: TRBV7-6; J gene: TRBJ2-1; CDR3 protein: CASSLLAGTVEQFF; CDR3 DNA: TGTGCCAGCAGCTTACTAGCGGGAACTGTTGAGCAGTTCTTC
clone size: .; D gene: .; V gene: TRBV10-1; J gene: TRBJ2-1; CDR3 protein: CASSESRTDFKRSYNEQFF; CDR3 DNA: TGCGCCAGCAGTGAGTCTAGGACGGATTTCAAGCGATCCTACAATGAGCAGTTCTTC
clone size: .; D gene: TRBD1; V gene: TRBV2; J gene: TRBJ2-2; CDR3 protein: CASRDRETGGELFF; CDR3 DNA: TGTGCCAGCAGGGACAGGGAGACGGGCGGGGAGCTGTTTTTT
clone size: few; D gene: .; V gene: TRBV20-1; J gene: TRBJ2-7; CDR3 protein: CSARDPRLSIYEQYF; CDR3 DNA: TGCAGTGCTAGAGACCCAAGGCTCTCTATCTACGAGCAGTACTTC
clone size: few; D gene: .; V gene: TRBV25-1; J gene: TRBJ2-7; CDR3 protein: CASSDYRSGTDSYEQYF; CDR3 DNA: TGTGCCAGCAGTGACTACCGCTCCGGGACGGACTCCTACGAGCAGTACTTC
clone size: .; D gene: TRBD1; V gene: TRBV7-9; J gene: TRBJ2-5; CDR3 protein: CASRSTGGETQYF; CDR3 DNA: TGTGCCAGCAGGTCAACAGGGGGAGAGACCCAGTACTTC
clone size: many; D gene: TRBD2; V gene: TRBV27; J gene: TRBJ2-1; CDR3 protein: CASSSSGRAEQFF; CDR3 DNA: TGTGCCAGCAGTTCGAGCGGGAGGGCCGAGCAGTTCTTC
clone size: few; D gene: TRBD2; V gene: TRBV5-1; J gene: TRBJ2-1; CDR3 protein: CASSKRTSGSGYNEQFF; CDR3 DNA: TGCGCCAGCAGCAAAAGGACTAGCGGGAGCGGATACAATGAGCAGTTCTTC
clone size: few; D gene: .; V gene: TRBV28; J gene: TRBJ2-7; CDR3 protein: CASSLESEQYF; CDR3 DNA: TGTGCCAGCAGTTTGGAAAGCGAGCAGTACTTC
clone size: .; D gene: .; V gene: TRBV10-1; J gene: TRBJ1-5; CDR3 protein: CASSTQPQHF; CDR3 DNA: TGCGCCAGCAGTACCCAGCCCCAGCATTTT
clone size: .; D gene: TRBD1; V gene: TRBV5-1; J gene: TRBJ1-5; CDR3 protein: CASSPGDRDSQPQHF; CDR3 DNA: TGCGCCAGCAGCCCGGGGGACAGGGACTCTCAGCCCCAGCATTTT
clone size: .; D gene: TRBD1; V gene: TRBV12-3/TRBV12-4; J gene: TRBJ1-1; CDR3 protein: CASSSLGQPLF; CDR3 DNA: TGTGCCAGCAGTTCCCTGGGACAGCCCCTGTTT
clone size: .; D gene: .; V gene: TRBV18; J gene: TRBJ1-6; CDR3 protein: CASSRDLRYNSPLHF; CDR3 DNA: TGTGCCAGCTCACGGGACCTCCGGTATAATTCACCCCTCCACTTT
clone size: few; D gene: .; V gene: TRBV25-1; J gene: TRBJ1-1; CDR3 protein: CASSEYQGRWTEAFF; CDR3 DNA: TGTGCCAGCAGTGAATATCAGGGCAGGTGGACTGAAGCTTTCTTT
clone size: few; D gene: TRBD1; V gene: TRBV27; J gene: TRBJ1-2; CDR3 protein: CASSLVWDRGQGYTF; CDR3 DNA: TGTGCCAGCAGTTTGGTCTGGGACAGGGGGCAGGGCTACACCTTC
clone size: few; D gene: TRBD1; V gene: TRBV20-1; J gene: TRBJ1-2; CDR3 protein: CSANAGQGEGWGYTF; CDR3 DNA: TGCAGTGCTAACGCCGGACAGGGAGAGGGATGGGGCTACACCTTC
clone size: .; D gene: .; V gene: TRBV5-1; J gene: TRBJ1-5; CDR3 protein: CASSPDGVRQPQHF; CDR3 DNA: TGCGCCAGCAGCCCGGACGGGGTGAGGCAGCCCCAGCATTTT
clone size: few; D gene: TRBD2; V gene: TRBV12-3/TRBV12-4; J gene: TRBJ2-1; CDR3 protein: CASSGPRTSGMGREQFF; CDR3 DNA: TGTGCCAGCAGTGGCCCACGGACTAGCGGGATGGGGCGTGAGCAGTTCTTC
clone size: .; D gene: .; V gene: TRBV21-1; J gene: TRBJ2-1; CDR3 protein: CASLGHEQFF; CDR3 DNA: TGTGCCAGTCTCGGACATGAGCAGTTCTTC
clone size: .; D gene: TRBD2; V gene: TRBV2; J gene: TRBJ2-2; CDR3 protein: CASSEASGRYTGELFF; CDR3 DNA: TGTGCCAGCAGTGAGGCAAGCGGGAGGTACACCGGGGAGCTGTTTTTT
clone size: once; D gene: .; V gene: TRBV19; J gene: TRBJ2-1; CDR3 protein: CDSSTGTGYNEQFF; CDR3 DNA: TGTGACAGTAGTACAGGGACGGGCTACAATGAGCAGTTCTTC
clone size: .; D gene: .; V gene: TRBV4-1; J gene: TRBJ2-1; CDR3 protein: CASRINGAENNEQFF; CDR3 DNA: TGCGCCAGCAGAATAAACGGGGCAGAGAACAATGAGCAGTTCTTC
clone size: few; D gene: TRBD1; V gene: TRBV12-3/TRBV12-4; J gene: TRBJ1-1; CDR3 protein: CASSLVRTGDTEAFF; CDR3 DNA: TGTGCCAGCAGTTTAGTACGGACAGGGGACACTGAAGCTTTCTTT
clone size: .; D gene: .; V gene: TRBV11-2; J gene: TRBJ1-4; CDR3 protein: CASSPYTTNEKLFF; CDR3 DNA: TGTGCCAGCAGCCCGTATACAACTAATGAAAAACTGTTTTTT
clone size: once; D gene: .; V gene: TRBV6-1; J gene: TRBJ2-7; CDR3 protein: CASRLDYQGPGTYF; CDR3 DNA: TGTGCCAGCAGATTGGACTACCAGGGGCCTGGGACGTACTTC
clone size: .; D gene: .; V gene: TRBV27; J gene: TRBJ2-1; CDR3 protein: CASSYLGKEQFF; CDR3 DNA: TGTGCCAGCAGTTACCTGGGGAAGGAGCAGTTCTTC
clone size: few; D gene: .; V gene: TRBV5-1; J gene: TRBJ2-1; CDR3 protein: CASSLKVDEQFF; CDR3 DNA: TGCGCCAGCAGCTTGAAAGTGGATGAGCAGTTCTTC
clone size: once; D gene: .; V gene: TRBV29-1; J gene: TRBJ2-5; CDR3 protein: CSVSSLGGETQYF; CDR3 DNA: TGCAGCGTATCCAGCCTTGGCGGGGAGACCCAGTACTTC
clone size: few; D gene: .; V gene: TRBV6-4; J gene: TRBJ2-1; CDR3 protein: CASSESNRGYGRYNEQFF; CDR3 DNA: TGTGCCAGCAGTGAATCGAACCGGGGGTACGGCCGGTACAATGAGCAGTTCTTC
clone size: few; D gene: TRBD1; V gene: TRBV7-9; J gene: TRBJ1-1; CDR3 protein: CASSLAQGGNTEAFF; CDR3 DNA: TGTGCCAGCAGCTTAGCGCAGGGGGGCAACACTGAAGCTTTCTTT
clone size: few; D gene: TRBD1; V gene: TRBV9; J gene: TRBJ1-1; CDR3 protein: CASSVAGQEAFF; CDR3 DNA: TGTGCCAGCAGCGTAGCGGGACAGGAAGCTTTCTTT
clone size: few; D gene: .; V gene: TRBV20-1; J gene: TRBJ2-7; CDR3 protein: CSAPEQTPYEQYF; CDR3 DNA: TGCAGTGCGCCGGAACAGACCCCCTACGAGCAGTACTTC
clone size: .; D gene: .; V gene: TRBV4-1; J gene: TRBJ2-3; CDR3 protein: CASSPGPYPDTQYF; CDR3 DNA: TGCGCCAGCAGCCCCGGACCGTACCCAGATACGCAGTATTTT
clone size: .; D gene: TRBD1; V gene: TRBV27; J gene: TRBJ2-1; CDR3 protein: CASSLSGTGWSYNEQFF; CDR3 DNA: TGTGCCAGCAGTCTAAGCGGGACAGGGTGGTCCTACAATGAGCAGTTCTTC
clone size: few; D gene: .; V gene: TRBV7-8; J gene: TRBJ1-1; CDR3 protein: CASSLGQIWNTEAFF; CDR3 DNA: TGTGCCAGCAGCTTAGGACAGATTTGGAACACTGAAGCTTTCTTT
clone size: few; D gene: TRBD1; V gene: TRBV20-1; J gene: TRBJ1-2; CDR3 protein: CSASGQDGYTF; CDR3 DNA: TGCAGTGCTTCGGGACAGGATGGCTACACCTTC
clone size: .; D gene: .; V gene: TRBV5-4; J gene: TRBJ2-1; CDR3 protein: CASSPLRAPYNEQFF; CDR3 DNA: TGTGCCAGCAGCCCCCTGCGGGCCCCCTACAATGAGCAGTTCTTC
clone size: few; D gene: .; V gene: TRBV18; J gene: TRBJ2-5; CDR3 protein: CASSPTHQYQETQYF; CDR3 DNA: TGTGCCAGCTCACCTACCCACCAGTACCAAGAGACCCAGTACTTC
clone size: few; D gene: TRBD2; V gene: TRBV11-2; J gene: TRBJ2-1; CDR3 protein: CASSLEAGGPNEQFF; CDR3 DNA: TGTGCCAGCAGCTTAGAAGCGGGAGGGCCTAATGAGCAGTTCTTC
clone size: .; D gene: .; V gene: TRBV19; J gene: TRBJ1-1; CDR3 protein: CASMSREVAEAFF; CDR3 DNA: TGTGCCAGTATGTCCCGGGAAGTTGCTGAAGCTTTCTTT
clone size: few; D gene: TRBD2; V gene: TRBV24-1; J gene: TRBJ2-3; CDR3 protein: CATSDRTSGRTDTQYF; CDR3 DNA: TGTGCCACCAGTGATAGGACTAGCGGGAGAACAGATACGCAGTATTTT
clone size: few; D gene: .; V gene: TRBV9; J gene: TRBJ2-1; CDR3 protein: CASSVTGRDNEQFF; CDR3 DNA: TGTGCCAGCAGCGTTACAGGGCGGGACAATGAGCAGTTCTTC
clone size: few; D gene: TRBD2; V gene: TRBV2; J gene: TRBJ2-1; CDR3 protein: CASSSGTSGRGGSYNEQFF; CDR3 DNA: TGTGCCAGCAGTTCAGGGACTAGCGGGAGGGGAGGCTCCTACAATGAGCAGTTCTTC
clone size: .; D gene: .; V gene: TRBV29-1; J gene: TRBJ2-3; CDR3 protein: CSARWADTQYF; CDR3 DNA: TGCAGCGCCCGATGGGCAGATACGCAGTATTTT